This T cell receptor beta chain was profiled in a study of blood T cell repertoires in COVID-19. Study as a whole: Both acute and convalescent COVID-19 samples were obtained from the United States, Italy and Spain. T cells, B-cell-depleted T cells, or PBMCs provided the cDNA or gDNA that served as material.

Per germline, CDR1 SGHTA and CDR2 FQGTGA. Between the trimmed V and J ends, which lost 1 base and 1 base, there was a span of 10 bases. The CDR3 extends over 15 amino acids. The table lists this clone with a count of one. Original handling: It was from reference gene primer amplification that nucleated cell counts were estimated. Assay: immunoSEQ multiplex PCR; the TCRdb copy retains only in-frame clones and omits some. The V and J calls and the clone size are those of that table, but D and trimming were determined from the DNA. The sample includes more than 150,000 clones, about 86% of them seen just once.

Sequences were obtained from peripheral blood. The chain links TRBV7-3 to TRBJ1-1; maybe TRBD1 (5 bases). This TCR came from a man aged 55 to 69 with acute or convalescent COVID-19. The CDR3 region is CASSLSPGENTEAFF. CDR3 coding DNA: TGTGCCAGCAGCTTAAGTCCGGGGGAGAACACTGAAGCTTTCTTT. Full variable domain (rest looked up from reference TRBV7-3 and TRBJ1-1): GAGVSQTPSNKVTEKGKYVELRCDPISGHTALYWYRQSLGQGPEFLIYFQGTGAADDSGLPNDRFFAVRPEGSVSTLKIQRTERGDSAVYLCASSLSPGENTEAFFGQGTRLTVV.